At least ten counts were recorded for the clone carrying this T cell receptor beta chain. Its cognate antigen is unknown. The V segment lost 5 bases and the J segment 2 bases; nucleotides outside the gene matches: 2. The CDR3 is 15 residues long. Germline V CDR1 and CDR2: SNHLY, FYNNEI. Treg sorting used a CD4+CD25+CD127-/low gate. Constant-region reverse primers amplified full-length variable regions, followed by semi-nested Nested Universal Primer A PCR. TCRdb reprocessed the 5' RACE reads with MiXCR, giving one entry per CDR3 protein. The table has about 32,000 distinct CDR3 sequences, around 27% seen once. Whole-study findings and limits: The TCR gene usage of tumor memory CD4+ T cells clustered together with blood and lymph node memory CD4+ cells and with lymph node naive CD4+ cells. Greatest tumor Treg TCR overlap was with tumor naive CD4+ cells.

The rearrangement links TRBV2 to TRBJ2-1; 11 positions agree with TRBD2. This receptor was taken from a female donor with breast cancer. Sequenced input: tumor-infiltrating Tregs sorted from the breast tumor. The CDR3 coding sequence is TGTGCCAGCAGTTTTAGCGGGAGGGCCTACAATGAGCAGTTCTTC. It yields the protein CASSFSGRAYNEQFF.